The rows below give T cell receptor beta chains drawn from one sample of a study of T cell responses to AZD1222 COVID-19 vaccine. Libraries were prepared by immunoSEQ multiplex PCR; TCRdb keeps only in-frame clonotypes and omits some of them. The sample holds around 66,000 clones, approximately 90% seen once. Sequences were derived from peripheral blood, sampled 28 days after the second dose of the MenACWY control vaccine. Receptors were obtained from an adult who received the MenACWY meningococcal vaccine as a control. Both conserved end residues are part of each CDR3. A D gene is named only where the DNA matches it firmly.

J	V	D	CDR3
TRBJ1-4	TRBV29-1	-	CSVGGRQATNEKLFF
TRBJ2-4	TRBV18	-	CASSPRDGERNIQYF
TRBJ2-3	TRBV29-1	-	CSVEKGRADTQYF
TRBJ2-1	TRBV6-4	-	CANSGPEEQFF
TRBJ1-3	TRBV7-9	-	CASRSPRPGSGNTIYF
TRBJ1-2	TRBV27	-	CASSLSSAGGYTF
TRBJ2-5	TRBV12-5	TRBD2	CASGLGAGDFRETQYF
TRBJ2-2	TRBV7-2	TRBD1	CASRKGQGGTGELFF
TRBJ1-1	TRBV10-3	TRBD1	CAISDTMTGKTEAFF
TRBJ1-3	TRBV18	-	CASSPPVYSGNTIYF
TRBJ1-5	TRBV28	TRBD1	CASSLGTGYQPQHF
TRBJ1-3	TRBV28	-	CASSPWGGSSGNTIYF
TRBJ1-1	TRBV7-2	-	CASSLWALNTEAFF
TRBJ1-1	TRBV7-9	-	CASSLASPEAFF
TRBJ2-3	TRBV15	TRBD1	CATSRRQGSGADTQYF
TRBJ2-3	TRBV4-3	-	CASSQDYRVHTQYF
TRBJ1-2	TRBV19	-	CASSIVGGTGYTF
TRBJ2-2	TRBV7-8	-	CASSLGSFLGPNTGELFF
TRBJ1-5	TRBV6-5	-	CASSYSRVSNQPQHF
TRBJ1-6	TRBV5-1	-	CASSPYRDLSSPLHF
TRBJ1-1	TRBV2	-	CASRMGLGARAFF
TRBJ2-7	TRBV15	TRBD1	CATSTADRDEQYF
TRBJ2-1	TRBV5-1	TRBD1	CASSPGQGFGEQFF